This T cell receptor beta chain is from a study of glioma-infiltrating T cells. For the study at large: Samples included WHO grade II oligodendrogliomas or astrocytomas and initial-diagnosis grade IV glioblastomas.

This clonotype was observed a handful of times. V lost 1 base and J lost 0, with 14 bases in between. The CDR3 totals 16 residues. The germline V gene has CDR1 DFQATT and CDR2 SNEGSKA (reference sequence). Using RNA template, CDR3s of TCR alpha and beta were amplified with iRepertoire arm-PCR. From the multiplex PCR reads, TCRdb called clonotypes with MiXCR, one entry per CDR3 protein. The repertoire has more than 300,000 distinct CDR3 sequences, roughly two fifths of them found once; the top ten carry around 12%. The sequence was collected from a human donor with low-grade glioma or glioblastoma, undergoing nonglioma brain surgery, or in good health (not recorded which). Sample: glioma tissue, nonneoplastic brain tissue, or PBMCs (not recorded which). V gene TRBV20-1 combines with J gene TRBJ2-3, with D tentatively TRBD1 or TRBD2 (6 bases each). In DNA, the CDR3 is TGCAGTGCTAGAGCCCCCACCGGGGGCAGCACAGATACGCAGTATTTT. Translation gives CSARAPTGGSTDTQYF.